Listed below are T cell receptor beta chains from one sample, sequenced in a study of prognosis after radiotherapy for stage I lung cancer. TCRdb fed the multiplex PCR reads into MiXCR, producing one record per CDR3 protein. The sample contains around 26,000 distinct CDR3 sequences, around 30% of which appear only once. The starting material was PBMCs, obtained before or after stereotactic body radiation therapy (not recorded which). All receptors come from a donor aged 50 or older with non-small cell lung cancer. Both conserved end residues are part of each CDR3.

v_call cdr3_aa
TRBV6-1 CASSELGQYSYEQYF
TRBV5-1 CASSLGGSVPETQYF
TRBV28 CASSVLGASTAFF
TRBV20-1 CSAPGHLQLGYTF
TRBV28 CASSLGTNYGYTF
TRBV6-1 CASSRDGEANEKLFF
TRBV3-1 CASSQYPGTSGNNEQFF
TRBV27 CASRQGNSPLHF
TRBV19 CASSMPGGIEKLFF
TRBV28 CASSSGTGGVNTEAFF
TRBV15 CATSLDPNTEAFF
TRBV20-1 CSGVANKNEQFF
TRBV12-3/TRBV12-4 CASSPVGGKQFF
TRBV7-8 CASSLDARGGDYGYTF
TRBV28 CASSLQGSTNEKLFF
TRBV5-4 CASSSPSRGAGYNQPQHF
TRBV7-7 CASSLGDGTDTQYF
TRBV5-1 CASSLGLGTASQETQYF
TRBV5-1 CASSWAGAYEQYF
TRBV5-4 CASRPGRDQPQHF
TRBV14 CASSQLTWDQETQYF
TRBV6-2/TRBV6-3 CASSYVSGGPTTEQFF
TRBV28 CASFTSAGNTEAFF
TRBV5-1 CASSLGGTGEDTQYF
TRBV12-5 CATEGEYTEAFF
TRBV30 CAWSGDTRGEQYF
TRBV2 CASRPGQWILAGYEQYF
TRBV2 CASNQAMGNQPQHF
TRBV28 CASSLPTGRWETQYF
TRBV6-1 CASSETGAGGSPLHF
TRBV5-1 CASGFLNTEAFF
TRBV4-1 CASSQDRLIANYGYTF
TRBV3-1 CASSPSGSSYEQYF
TRBV5-5 CASSFRYSYNEQFF